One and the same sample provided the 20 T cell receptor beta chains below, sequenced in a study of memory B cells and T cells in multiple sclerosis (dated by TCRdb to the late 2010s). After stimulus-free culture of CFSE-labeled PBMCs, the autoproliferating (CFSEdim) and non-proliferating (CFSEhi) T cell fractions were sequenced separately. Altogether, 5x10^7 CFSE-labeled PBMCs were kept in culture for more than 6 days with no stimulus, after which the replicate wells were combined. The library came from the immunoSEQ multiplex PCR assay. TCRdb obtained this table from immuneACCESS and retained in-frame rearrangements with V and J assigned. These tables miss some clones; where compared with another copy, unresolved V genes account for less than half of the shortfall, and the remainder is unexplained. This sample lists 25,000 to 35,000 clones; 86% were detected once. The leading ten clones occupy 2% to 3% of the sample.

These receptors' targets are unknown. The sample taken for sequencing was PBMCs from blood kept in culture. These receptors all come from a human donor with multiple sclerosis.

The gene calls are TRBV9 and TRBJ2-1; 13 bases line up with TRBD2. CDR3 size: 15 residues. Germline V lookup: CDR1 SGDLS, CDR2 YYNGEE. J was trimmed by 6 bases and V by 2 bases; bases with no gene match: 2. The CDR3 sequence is CASSVGLAGANEQFF. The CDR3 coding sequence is TGTGCCAGCAGCGTCGGACTAGCGGGGGCCAATGAGCAGTTCTTC.

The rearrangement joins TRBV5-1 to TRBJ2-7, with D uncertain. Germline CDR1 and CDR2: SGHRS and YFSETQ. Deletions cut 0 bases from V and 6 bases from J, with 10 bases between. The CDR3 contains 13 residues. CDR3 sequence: CASSLVPGREQYF. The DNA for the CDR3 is TGCGCCAGCAGCTTGGTTCCAGGCCGCGAGCAGTACTTC.

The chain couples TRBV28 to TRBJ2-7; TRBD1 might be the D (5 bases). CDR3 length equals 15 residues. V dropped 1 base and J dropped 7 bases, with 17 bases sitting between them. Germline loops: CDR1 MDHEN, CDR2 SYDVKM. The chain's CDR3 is CASSLLGVRGREQYF. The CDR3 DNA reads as TGTGCCAGCAGTTTATTGGGCGTAAGGGGCCGGGAGCAGTACTTC.

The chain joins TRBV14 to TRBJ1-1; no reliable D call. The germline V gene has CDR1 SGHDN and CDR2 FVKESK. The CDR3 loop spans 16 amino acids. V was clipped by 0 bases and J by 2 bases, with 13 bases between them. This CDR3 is CASSQDLRLFNTEAFF. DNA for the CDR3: TGTGCCAGCAGCCAAGATCTCCGTCTCTTCAACACTGAAGCTTTCTTT.

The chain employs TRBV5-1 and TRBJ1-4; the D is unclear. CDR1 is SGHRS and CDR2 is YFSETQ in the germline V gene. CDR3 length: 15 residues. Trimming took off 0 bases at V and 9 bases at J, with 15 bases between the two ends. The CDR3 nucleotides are TGCGCCAGCAGCTTGGCTGGGGAAGGAGGCAAAAAACTGTTTTTT. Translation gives CASSLAGEGGKKLFF.

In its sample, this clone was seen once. This CDR3 reads CASSQDGQWTDTQYF. The DNA of the CDR3 is TGCGCCAGCAGCCAAGATGGGCAATGGACAGATACGCAGTATTTT. The chain is built from TRBV4-1 and TRBJ2-3; D is unclear. There are 15 residues in the CDR3. Germline CDR1 MGHRA, CDR2 YSYEKL. Trimming stripped 0 bases from V and 3 bases from J, with 10 bases between.

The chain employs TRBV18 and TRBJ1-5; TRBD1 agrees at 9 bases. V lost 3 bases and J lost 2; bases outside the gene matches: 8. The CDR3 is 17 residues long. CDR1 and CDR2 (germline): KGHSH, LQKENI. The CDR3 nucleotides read TGTGCCAGCTCACCCCGGGACAGGGTCCTGGGCAATCAGCCCCAGCATTTT. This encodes CASSPRDRVLGNQPQHF.

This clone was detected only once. For the CDR3, the DNA is TGTGCCAGCAGTGACTCGCTTCTCACAGATACGCAGTATTTT. This sequence encodes CASSDSLLTDTQYF. The V call is TRBV6-4, the J call TRBJ2-3; no clear D gene. CDR3 length equals 14 residues. CDR1 is MRHNA and CDR2 is SNTAGT in the germline V gene. V was trimmed by 0 bases and J by 2 bases, leaving 6 bases between them.

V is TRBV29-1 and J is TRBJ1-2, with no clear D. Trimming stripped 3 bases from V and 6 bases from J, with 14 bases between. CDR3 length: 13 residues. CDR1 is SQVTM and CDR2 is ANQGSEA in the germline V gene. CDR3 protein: CSVDDRGTDGYTF. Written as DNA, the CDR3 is TGCAGCGTTGACGACCGGGGAACGGATGGCTACACCTTC.

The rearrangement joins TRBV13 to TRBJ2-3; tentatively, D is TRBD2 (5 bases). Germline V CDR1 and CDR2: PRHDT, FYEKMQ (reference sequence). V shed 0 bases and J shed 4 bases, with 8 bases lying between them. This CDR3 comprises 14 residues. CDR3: CASSLGLGADTQYF. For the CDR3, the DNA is TGTGCCAGCAGCTTAGGCCTCGGGGCAGATACGCAGTATTTT.

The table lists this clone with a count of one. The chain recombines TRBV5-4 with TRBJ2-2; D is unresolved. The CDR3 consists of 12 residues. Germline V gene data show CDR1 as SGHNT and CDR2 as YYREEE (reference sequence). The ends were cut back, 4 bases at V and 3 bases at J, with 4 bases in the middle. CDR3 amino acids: CASSPYTGELFF. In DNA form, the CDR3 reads TGTGCCAGCAGCCCCTACACCGGGGAGCTGTTTTTT. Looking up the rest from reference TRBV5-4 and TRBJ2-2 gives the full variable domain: ETGVTQSPTHLIKTRGQQVTLRCSSQSGHNTVSWYQQALGQGPQFIFQYYREEENGRGNFPPRFSGLQFPNYSSELNVNALELDDSALYLCASSPYTGELFFGEGSRLTVL.

CDR3 DNA sequence: TGTGCCAGCAGCCCTCCCGTGAGTCCAGGGAGAGGCAATCAGCCCCAGCATTTT. The encoded protein is CASSPPVSPGRGNQPQHF. The chain links TRBV21-1 to TRBJ1-5. TRBV21-1 is a recognized pseudogene. The CDR3 contains 18 residues.

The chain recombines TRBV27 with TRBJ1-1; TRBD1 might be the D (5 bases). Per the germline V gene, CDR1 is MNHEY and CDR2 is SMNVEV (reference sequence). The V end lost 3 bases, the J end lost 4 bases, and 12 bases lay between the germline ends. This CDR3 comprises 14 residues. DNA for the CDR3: TGTGCCAGCAGTTTCCGGGGGAAGGGCACTGAAGCTTTCTTT. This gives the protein CASSFRGKGTEAFF.

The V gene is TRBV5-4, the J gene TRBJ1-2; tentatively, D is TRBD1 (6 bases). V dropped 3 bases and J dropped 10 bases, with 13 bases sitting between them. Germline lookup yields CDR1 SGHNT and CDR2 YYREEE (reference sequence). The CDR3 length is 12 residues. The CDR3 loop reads CASSWGQMVYTF. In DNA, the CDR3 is TGTGCCAGCAGCTGGGGACAAATGGTCTACACCTTC.

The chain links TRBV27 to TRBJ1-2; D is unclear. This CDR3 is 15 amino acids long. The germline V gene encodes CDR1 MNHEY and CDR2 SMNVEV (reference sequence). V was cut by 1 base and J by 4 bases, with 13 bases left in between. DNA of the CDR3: TGTGCCAGCAGTTTATTGCCCCAGGCGGGCTATGGCTACACCTTC. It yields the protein CASSLLPQAGYGYTF.

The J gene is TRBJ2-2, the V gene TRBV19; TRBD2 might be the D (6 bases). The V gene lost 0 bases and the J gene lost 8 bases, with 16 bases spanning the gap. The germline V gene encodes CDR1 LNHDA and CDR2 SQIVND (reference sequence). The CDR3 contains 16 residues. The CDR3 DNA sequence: TGTGCCAGTAGTATAGATCCCATTCCGGGGAGGGGGGAGCTGTTTTTT. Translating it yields CASSIDPIPGRGELFF.

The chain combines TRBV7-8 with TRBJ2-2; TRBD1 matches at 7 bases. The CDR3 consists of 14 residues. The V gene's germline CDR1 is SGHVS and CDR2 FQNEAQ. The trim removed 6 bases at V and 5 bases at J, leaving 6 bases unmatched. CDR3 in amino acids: CASRDRWNTGELFF. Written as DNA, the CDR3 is TGTGCCAGCAGGGACAGGTGGAATACCGGGGAGCTGTTTTTT.

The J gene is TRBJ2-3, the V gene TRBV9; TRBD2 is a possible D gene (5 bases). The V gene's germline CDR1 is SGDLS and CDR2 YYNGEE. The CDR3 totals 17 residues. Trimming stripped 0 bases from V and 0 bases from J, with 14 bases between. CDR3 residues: CASSVVGVALSTDTQYF. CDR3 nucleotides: TGTGCCAGCAGCGTAGTCGGGGTAGCTCTGAGCACAGATACGCAGTATTTT. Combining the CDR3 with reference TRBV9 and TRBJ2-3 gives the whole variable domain DSGVTQTPKHLITATGQRVTLRCSPRSGDLSVYWYQQSLDQGLQFLIQYYNGEERAKGNILERFSAQQFPDLHSELNLSSLELGDSALYFCASSVVGVALSTDTQYFGPGTRLTVL.

The CDR3 region has the DNA TGTGCCAGCAGTTCACAGGGGCTAGCGGGAGGGAACGAGCAGTACTTC. The encoded protein is CASSSQGLAGGNEQYF. This chain uses TRBV6-6 with TRBJ2-5, with 12 bases identical to TRBD2. Judging by the DNA end, TRBJ2-7 fits better; the J call may be wrong. The CDR3 loop spans 16 amino acids. Germline-derived CDR1 and CDR2 are MNHNY and SVGAGI (reference sequence).

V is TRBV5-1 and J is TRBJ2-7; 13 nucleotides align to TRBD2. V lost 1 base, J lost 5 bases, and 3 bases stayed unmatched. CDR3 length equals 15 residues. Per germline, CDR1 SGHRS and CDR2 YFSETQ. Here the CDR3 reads CASSLLGLAGDEQYF. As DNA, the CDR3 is TGCGCCAGCAGCTTGCTAGGACTAGCGGGGGACGAGCAGTACTTC.